The 9 T cell receptor beta chains reported below all come from one sample, sequenced in a study of PD-1 blockade in classical Hodgkin lymphoma. No patient escaped relapse after autologous stem cell transplantation, and brentuximab vedotin exposure varied. Profiling relied on immunoSEQ multiplex PCR, and the TCRdb table lists in-frame clones only, not all of them. The sample carries tens of thousands of clones, nearly 90% recorded once. Sequenced material: peripheral blood mononuclear cells (PBMCs), taken before the second cycle of nivolumab. These receptors all come from a human donor with classical Hodgkin lymphoma.

The chain combines TRBV7-9 with TRBJ2-5, with 12 bases matching TRBD2. Germline V lookup: CDR1 SEHNR, CDR2 FQNEAQ (reference sequence). This CDR3 has 17 residues. The V segment lost 6 bases and the J segment 0 bases; nucleotides outside the gene matches: 8. The DNA of the CDR3 is TGTGCCAGCAGTTCCTCTAGCGGGGGGGCGTACCAAGAGACCCAGTACTTC. Its translation: CASSSSSGGAYQETQYF. The whole variable domain, remainder taken from reference TRBV7-9 and TRBJ2-5, is DTGVSQNPRHKITKRGQNVTFRCDPISEHNRLYWYRQTLGQGPEFLTYFQNEAQLEKSRLLSDRFSAERPKGSFSTLEIQRTEQGDSAMYLCASSSSSGGAYQETQYFGPGTRLLVL.

The chain has TRBV27 and TRBJ2-5; weak D call: TRBD2 (5 bases). V lost 5 bases, J lost 0 bases, and 13 bases lay in between. Germline assignment: CDR1 MNHEY and CDR2 SMNVEV (reference sequence). The CDR3 has 15 residues. In DNA form, the CDR3 reads TGTGCCAGCAGTACAACGGGGAGCTACCAAGAGACCCAGTACTTC. It encodes CASSTTGSYQETQYF.

The chain carries TRBV9 and TRBJ2-3; perhaps TRBD2 as D (7 bases). The length of the CDR3 is 16 residues. V lost 3 bases to trimming and J lost 0 bases, with 14 bases between them. Germline V gene sequence: CDR1 SGDLS, CDR2 YYNGEE. The chain's CDR3 is CASSARGAASTDTQYF. CDR3 nucleotides: TGTGCCAGCAGCGCCCGGGGGGCCGCTAGCACAGATACGCAGTATTTT.

The V gene is TRBV4-1, the J gene TRBJ2-7, with 15 bases that match TRBD2. CDR1 and CDR2 from the germline V gene are MGHRA and YSYEKL. The CDR3 runs 18 residues. With V trimmed by 2 bases and J by 1 base, 6 bases remained unmatched. This CDR3 reads CASSQIPGLAGGSYEQYF. The CDR3 region has the DNA TGCGCCAGCAGCCAAATACCGGGACTAGCGGGAGGTTCCTACGAGCAGTACTTC.

The chain employs TRBV5-1 and TRBJ2-1; tentative D call: TRBD2 (6 bases). V shed 2 bases and J shed 8 bases, with 11 bases lying between them. Germline CDR1 and CDR2: SGHRS and YFSETQ. This CDR3 contains 13 residues. CDR3 amino acids: CASSFVTSDEQFF. The CDR3 region has the DNA TGCGCCAGCAGCTTCGTGACTAGTGATGAGCAGTTCTTC.

The chain links TRBV5-4 to TRBJ2-5; TRBD2 is a possible D gene (7 bases). The germline CDR1 and CDR2 sequences are SGHNT and YYREEE (reference sequence). V was clipped by 4 bases and J by 5 bases, with 15 bases between them. This CDR3 is 14 amino acids long. This CDR3 reads CASSLGGGLETQYF. The CDR3 region has the DNA TGTGCCAGCAGCCTAGGGGGGGGGCTGGAGACCCAGTACTTC.

This clone has only one observation. V and J are TRBV11-1 and TRBJ1-5; 8 nucleotides agree with TRBD1. Trimming took 3 bases from V and 3 from J; bases not matched to a gene: 13. This CDR3 spans 18 amino acids. Germline loops: CDR1 SGHAT, CDR2 FQDESV (reference sequence). This CDR3 reads CASSFRDRQHDHNQPQHF. CDR3 nucleotides: TGTGCCAGCAGCTTTCGGGACAGGCAACATGATCACAATCAGCCCCAGCATTTT.

The rearrangement links TRBV28 to TRBJ2-7; the D gene could be TRBD1 or TRBD2 (5 bases each). This CDR3 is 14 amino acids long. Germline V lookup: CDR1 MDHEN, CDR2 SYDVKM. With 2 bases removed from V and 1 base from J, the gap between germline ends came to 9 bases. Written as DNA, the CDR3 is TGTGCCAGCAGTTTAGGGACCGTATCCTACGAGCAGTACTTC. It yields the protein CASSLGTVSYEQYF.

V and J are TRBV27 and TRBJ1-5, with 7 positions matching TRBD1. The CDR3 loop spans 15 amino acids. CDR1 and CDR2 from the germline V gene are MNHEY and SMNVEV (reference sequence). The ends lost 4 bases at V and 4 bases at J; junction bases unmatched: 7. The CDR3 reads CASSSGTVLNQPQHF. The CDR3, as DNA: TGTGCCAGCAGTTCCGGGACAGTCCTGAATCAGCCCCAGCATTTT.